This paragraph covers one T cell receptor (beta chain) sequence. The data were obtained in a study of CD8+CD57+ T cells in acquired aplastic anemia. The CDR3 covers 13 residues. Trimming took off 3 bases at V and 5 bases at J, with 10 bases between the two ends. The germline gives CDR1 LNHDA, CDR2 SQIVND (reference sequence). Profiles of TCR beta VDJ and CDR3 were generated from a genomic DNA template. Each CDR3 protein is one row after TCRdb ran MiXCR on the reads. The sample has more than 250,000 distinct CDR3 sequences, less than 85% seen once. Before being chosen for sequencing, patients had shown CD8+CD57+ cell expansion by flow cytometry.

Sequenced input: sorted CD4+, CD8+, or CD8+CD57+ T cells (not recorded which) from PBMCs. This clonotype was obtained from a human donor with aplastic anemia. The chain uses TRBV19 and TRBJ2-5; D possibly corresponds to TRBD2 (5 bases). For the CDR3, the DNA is TGTGCCAGTAGTATTACTAGAGCGGAGACCCAGTACTTC. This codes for CASSITRAETQYF.